This TCR beta chain was recorded in a study of graft-versus-host responses after intestinal transplantation. About the research overall: Multivisceral, liver-intestinal, or isolated intestinal transplants were given to recipients. Every recipient had anti-thymocyte globulin induction and approximately 3 years of tacrolimus plus steroids. Points from the study as a whole: Early post-transplant HvG declines were associated with peak circulating GvH clone levels. GvH clones occurred in recipient marrow; some first appeared in ileum or blood.

The ends were cut back, 3 bases at V and 2 bases at J, with 8 bases in the middle. This CDR3 contains 15 residues. Germline V gene lookup returns CDR1 LNHDA and CDR2 SQIVND (reference sequence). Repertoires were generated with immunoSEQ multiplex PCR, while TCRdb's copy carries only in-frame clones and drops some. The sample includes roughly 93,000 clones, 85% to 95% of them seen just once. Note on this clone: Its antigen is as yet unknown.

The sequence was collected from a human donor who received an intestinal transplant. The specimen comprised unstimulated CD8+ T cells sorted from spleen or lymph node cells, sampled before intestinal transplant. V gene TRBV19 combines with J gene TRBJ2-6; D gene ambiguous. This chain's CDR3 is CASSILRAGANVLTF. In DNA, the CDR3 is TGTGCCAGTAGTATTCTCCGGGCTGGGGCCAACGTCCTGACTTTC.